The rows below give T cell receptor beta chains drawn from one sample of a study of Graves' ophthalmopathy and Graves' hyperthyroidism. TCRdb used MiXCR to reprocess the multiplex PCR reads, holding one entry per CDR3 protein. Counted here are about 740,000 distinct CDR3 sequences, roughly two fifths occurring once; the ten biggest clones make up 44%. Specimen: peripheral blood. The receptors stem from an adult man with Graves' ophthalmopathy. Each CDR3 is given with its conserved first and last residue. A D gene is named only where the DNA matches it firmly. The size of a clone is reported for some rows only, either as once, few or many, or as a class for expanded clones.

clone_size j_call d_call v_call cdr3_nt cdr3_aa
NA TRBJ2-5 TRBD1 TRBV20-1 TGCAGTGCCAGAAAGGACAGGGGCGGTCAAGAGACCCAGTACTTC CSARKDRGGQETQYF
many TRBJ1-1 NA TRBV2 TGTGCCAGCAGTGTGGGACGGGCGAACACTGAAGCTTTCTTT CASSVGRANTEAFF
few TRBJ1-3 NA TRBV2 TGTGCCAGCAGTGTCTTTCCCCGGCCGACCTCTGGAAACACCATATATTTT CASSVFPRPTSGNTIYF
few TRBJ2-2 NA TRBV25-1 TGTGCCAGCAGCCAAGATCGGACCGCTCCCGGGGAGCTGTTTTTT CASSQDRTAPGELFF
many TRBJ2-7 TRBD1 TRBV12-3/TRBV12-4 TGTGCCAGCAGTCCCGGGACAGGGGTAAGACACGAGCAGTACTTC CASSPGTGVRHEQYF
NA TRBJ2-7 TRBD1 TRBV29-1 TGCAGCGTTGTAGGGACAGGGGGCCACGAGCAGTACTTC CSVVGTGGHEQYF
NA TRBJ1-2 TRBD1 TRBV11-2 TGTGCCAGCAGCTTAAAAGACAGGGGGCTTGGCTACACCTTC CASSLKDRGLGYTF
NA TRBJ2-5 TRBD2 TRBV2 TGTGCCAGTAGTATGACTAGCGGGATCCAAGAGACCCAGTACTTC CASSMTSGIQETQYF
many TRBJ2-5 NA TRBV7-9 TGTGCCAGCAGCAAGTCGCGCAACCAAGAGACCCAGTACTTC CASSKSRNQETQYF
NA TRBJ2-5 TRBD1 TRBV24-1 TGTGCCACCGGACAGGGCCGATGGGAGACCCAGTACTTC CATGQGRWETQYF
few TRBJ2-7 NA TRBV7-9 TGTGCCAGCAGCCCAGAAGGCCGAAGTTTTTACGAGCAGTACTTC CASSPEGRSFYEQYF
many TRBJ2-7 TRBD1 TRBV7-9 TGTGCCAGCAGCTCGAACAGGGGGTACTACGAGCAGTACTTC CASSSNRGYYEQYF
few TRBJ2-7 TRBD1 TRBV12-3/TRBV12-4 TGTGCCAGCAGGGATACAGGGGCGACCTACGAGCAGTACTTC CASRDTGATYEQYF
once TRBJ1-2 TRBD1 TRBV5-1 TGCGCCAGCAGCCAGGAAGCCGGGACAGGGGGCGCGCAGGGCTACACCTTC CASSQEAGTGGAQGYTF
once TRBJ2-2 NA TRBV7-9 NA CASSPQAGSCFF
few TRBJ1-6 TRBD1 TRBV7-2 TGTGCCAGCAGCCGAGGGGACAGGGATAATTCACCCCTCCACTTT CASSRGDRDNSPLHF
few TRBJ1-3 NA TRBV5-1 TGCGCCAGCAGCCCGGGTTCAGGGACTGGAAACACCATATATTTT CASSPGSGTGNTIYF
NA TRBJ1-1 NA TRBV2 TGTGCCAGCTCTCGAAACCCGAACACTGAAGCTTTCTTT CASSRNPNTEAFF
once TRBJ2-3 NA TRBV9 TGTGCCAGCAGCTTAAACGGGGGAACTAGCACAGATACGCAGTATTTT CASSLNGGTSTDTQYF
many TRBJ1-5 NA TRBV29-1 TGCAGCGTTGTAACAGGGAGTTCGGGTCAGCCCCAGCATTTT CSVVTGSSGQPQHF
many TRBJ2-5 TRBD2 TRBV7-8 TGTGCCAGCAGCTTCCCTTCTAGCGGACAAGAGACCCAGTACTTC CASSFPSSGQETQYF
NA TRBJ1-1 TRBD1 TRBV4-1 TGCGCCAGCAGCCAACCCCCCGGACAGGGGGCTACTGAAGCTTTCTTT CASSQPPGQGATEAFF
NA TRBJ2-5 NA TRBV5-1 TGCGCCAGCAGCCCGCGACGGTGGTGGGAGACCCAGTACTTC CASSPRRWWETQYF
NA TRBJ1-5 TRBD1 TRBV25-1 TGTGCCAGCAGTCGTTGGGGGACAGGTCCTTGGGGGGACAATCAGCCCCAGCATTTT CASSRWGTGPWGDNQPQHF
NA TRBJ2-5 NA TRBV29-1 TGCAGCGTGACGTGGGGCCAGGAGACCCAGTACTTC CSVTWGQETQYF
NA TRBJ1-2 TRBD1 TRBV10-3 TGTGCCAGCACTCACCCAACCCGGGACAGCCTTCGTGGCTACACCTTC CASTHPTRDSLRGYTF
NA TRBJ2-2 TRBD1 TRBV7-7 TGTGCCAGCAGGGCGACAGGGTTGGTGTACACCGGGGAGCTGTTTTTT CASRATGLVYTGELFF
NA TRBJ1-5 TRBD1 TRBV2 TGTGCCAGCAGTTTTCTACAGGGGGATAATCAGCCCCAGCATTTT CASSFLQGDNQPQHF
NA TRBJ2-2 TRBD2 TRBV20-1 TGCAGTGCTAAGCGGGGGATGAACACCGGGGAGCTGTTTTTT CSAKRGMNTGELFF
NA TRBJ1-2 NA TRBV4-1 TGCGCCAGCAGCCAAGGGGGCCGCACTAACTATGGCTACACCTTC CASSQGGRTNYGYTF
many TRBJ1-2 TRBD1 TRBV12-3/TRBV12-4 TGTGCCAGCAGTTTGGGACAGCTGTCTGGGGGCTACACCTTC CASSLGQLSGGYTF
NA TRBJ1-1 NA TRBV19 TGTGCCAGTAGTATTTTCAGGAACACTGAAGCTTTCTTT CASSIFRNTEAFF
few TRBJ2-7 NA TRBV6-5 TGTGCCAGCAGTTACTCGTCGAGGGGGGGTGAGCAGTACTTC CASSYSSRGGEQYF
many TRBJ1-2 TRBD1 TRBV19 TGTGCCAGTACCACAGGGGTAGTTAGCTATGGCTACACCTTC CASTTGVVSYGYTF
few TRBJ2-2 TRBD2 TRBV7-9 TGTGCCAGCAGCCGAAGCGGGACTAGCGGTGTCGGGGAGCTGTTTTTT CASSRSGTSGVGELFF
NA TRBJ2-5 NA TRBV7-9 TGTGCCAGCACCCACGGGGGCAGAAACCAAGAGACCCAGTACTTC CASTHGGRNQETQYF
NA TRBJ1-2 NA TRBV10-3 TGTGCCACCAATCCAAGCGGGGAGGATGGCTACACCTTC CATNPSGEDGYTF
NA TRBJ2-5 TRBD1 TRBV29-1 TGCAGCGTTGAAGATCCGGGACAGGGTCAAGGGACCCAGTGCTTC CSVEDPGQGQGTQCF
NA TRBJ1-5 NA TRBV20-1 TGCAGTGCTATACAGCGTTATGATCAGCCCCAGCATTTT CSAIQRYDQPQHF
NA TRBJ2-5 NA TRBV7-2 TGTGCCAGCAGTTCACATCCGGGGGTTCAAGAGACCCAGTACTTC CASSSHPGVQETQYF
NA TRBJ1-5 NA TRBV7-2 TGTGCCAGTAGTATCTCGGTAAGAGGCAATCAGCCCCAGCATTTT CASSISVRGNQPQHF
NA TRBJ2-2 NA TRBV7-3 TGTGCCAGCAGCCCCGTTAGTGCGTTGGGCACCGGGGAGCTGTTTTTT CASSPVSALGTGELFF
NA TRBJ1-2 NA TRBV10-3 TGTGCCAGCAGTTTCCGACAGAACTATGGCTACACCTTC CASSFRQNYGYTF
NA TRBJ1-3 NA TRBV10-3 TGTGCCACCACCGGGAGCTCTGGAAACACCATATATTTT CATTGSSGNTIYF
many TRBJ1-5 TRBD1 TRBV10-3 TGTGCCACTGCGATGGGACAGATCAATCAGCCCCAGCATTTT CATAMGQINQPQHF
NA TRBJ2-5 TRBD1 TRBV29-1 TGCAGCGGCGCGACAGGGACAGGTGGGACCCAGTACTTC CSGATGTGGTQYF
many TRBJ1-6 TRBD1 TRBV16 TGTGCCAGCAGCGACAGGGGAGGTAATTCACCCCTCCACTTT CASSDRGGNSPLHF
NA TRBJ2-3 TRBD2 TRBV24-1 TGTGCCACCAGTGATTTTCGCGGGAGTACGACAGATACGCAGTATTTT CATSDFRGSTTDTQYF
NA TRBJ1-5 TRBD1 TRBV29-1 TGCAGCGGGGGGGGGACAGGGGATCAGCCCCAGCATTTT CSGGGTGDQPQHF
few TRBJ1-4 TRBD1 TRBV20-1 TGCAGTGCGGGGCGGGAGGGGGCTAACTCAGGGGAAAAACTGTTTTTT CSAGREGANSGEKLFF
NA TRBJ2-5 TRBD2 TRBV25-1 TGTGCCAGCAGTGAAGGGTCTAGCGGGATCCAAGAGACCCAGTACTTC CASSEGSSGIQETQYF
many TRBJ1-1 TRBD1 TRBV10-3 TGTGCCATCAGACCGGGACAGGGGGAGGCTGAAGCTTTCTTT CAIRPGQGEAEAFF
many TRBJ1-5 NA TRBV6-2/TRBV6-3 TGTGCCAGCAGCTACGATGGCAATCAGCCCCAGCATTTT CASSYDGNQPQHF
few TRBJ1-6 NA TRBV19 TGTGCCAGTACCATCGACGCTAACTCCTATAATTCACCCCTCCACTTT CASTIDANSYNSPLHF
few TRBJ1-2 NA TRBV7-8 TGTGCCAGCAGCTTAGCGGTCACAGGGCTCTATGGCTACACCTTC CASSLAVTGLYGYTF